This TCR beta chain was captured by sequencing in a study of cytomegalovirus exposure and HLA in healthy donors. Amplification used 60 Vbeta primers and 13 Jbeta primers. Clones were sequenced by immunoSEQ multiplex PCR, and TCRdb holds only the in-frame ones, with some missing. The table has under 200,000 clones, around 80% seen once; the top ten hold over 1.2%. The V segment lost 4 bases and the J segment 3 bases; nucleotides outside the gene matches: 5. This CDR3 contains 16 residues. Looked up from germline, CDR1 is SGHVS and CDR2 is FNYEAQ. Sequencing was done on a sample of PBMCs. The receptor was derived from a man aged 18 to 35 in good health and CMV-seronegative. The chain uses TRBV7-6 and TRBJ2-3, with 12 bases matching TRBD2. CDR3 bases: TGTGCCAGCAGCTCCCGGACTAGCGGGGCTACAGATACGCAGTATTTT. This sequence encodes CASSSRTSGATDTQYF.